This TCR beta chain is drawn from a study of blood T cell repertoires in COVID-19 (dated by TCRdb to the early 2020s). For the study in its entirety: The collaborator samples originated in the United States, Italy and Spain and spanned the acute and convalescent phases of COVID-19. Sample metadata almost always included a de-identified subject ID, COVID-19 status, age in years and sex. Where available, HLA class I and class II types were obtained from metadata supplied by the sample provider rather than from assay-based typing. The dataset comprised deeply sampled blood TCRbeta repertoires from subjects exposed to, actively infected with, or recovered from COVID-19. Samples were obtained from the ongoing ImmuneRACE study (first 160 participants) and from over 1,000 subjects provided by 6 global collaborators. A freely available public database, intended as a resource for researchers studying the immune response to SARS-CoV-2, is where the repertoires were released. The material from the prospective study consisted of cDNA or gDNA derived from T cells, B-cell-depleted T cells, or PBMCs.

Collaborating institutions collected whole blood in K2EDTA tubes following their own protocols. For TCRbeta analysis, collaborator samples were shipped as frozen whole blood, as isolated PBMCs, or as DNA extracted from either sample type. V ends up 3 bases short and J 6 bases short, with an unmatched junction base count of 10. The CDR3 has 15 amino acids, counting the end cysteine and phenylalanine. Kept here is only the CDR3 DNA, which spans 45 bases and is read in frame from base 1. The germline V gene encodes CDR1 SGHRS and CDR2 YFSETQ. Study-wide conclusions, independent of this receptor: How much clinical and demographic metadata was included differed by source and by participant, and the metadata was provided uncurated.

TCRbeta CDR3 regions were amplified from genomic DNA by means of the immunoSEQ Assay, a bias-controlled multiplex PCR. The paper's data handling went like this. Within the assay, amplification of reference gene primers was used to estimate how many nucleated cells each sample contained. Sequence reads were collapsed and filtered to measure the absolute abundance of every unique TCRbeta CDR3 rearrangement. For each sample, productive Simpson clonality was calculated by taking the square root of Simpson's diversity index across productive rearrangements. What TCRdb holds here is the immuneACCESS table cut down to in-frame rearrangements. Part of the clones is not present; checked against another copy, under half of the missing clones reflect an unresolved V gene, and the others are unexplained. That table gives V, J and clone size, and the DNA gave D and trimming. This sample lists a few hundred thousand clones; around nine tenths were detected once. About 2.1% of the sample rests with the top ten.

Regarding this clone: Its binding antigen is unknown. No base quality information exists; no much larger clone differs at one position.

The chain joins TRBV5-1 to TRBJ1-2; 8 central bases correspond to TRBD1. The TCR comes from a man younger than 40 with active or convalescent COVID-19. Sequencing was performed on peripheral blood. The CDR3 region reads CASSYRQGMENGYTF. The nucleotide sequence is given as TGCGCCAGCAGCTATAGACAGGGGATGGAGAATGGCTACACCTTC.